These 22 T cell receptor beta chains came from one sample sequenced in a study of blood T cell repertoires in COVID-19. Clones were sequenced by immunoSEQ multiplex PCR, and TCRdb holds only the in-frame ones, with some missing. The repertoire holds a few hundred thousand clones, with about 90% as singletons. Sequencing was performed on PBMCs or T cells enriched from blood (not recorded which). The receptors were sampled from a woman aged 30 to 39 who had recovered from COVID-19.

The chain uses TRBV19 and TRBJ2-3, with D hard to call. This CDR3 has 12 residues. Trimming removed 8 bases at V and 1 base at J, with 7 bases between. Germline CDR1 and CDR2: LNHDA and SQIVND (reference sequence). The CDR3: CASSSGTDTQYF. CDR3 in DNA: TGTGCCAGTTCGTCCGGCACAGATACGCAGTATTTT.

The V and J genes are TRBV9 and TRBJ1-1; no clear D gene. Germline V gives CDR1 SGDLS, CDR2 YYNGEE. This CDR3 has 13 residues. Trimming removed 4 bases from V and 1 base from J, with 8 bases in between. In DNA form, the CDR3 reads TGTGCCAGCAGCCTCAGGTCGAACACTGAAGCTTTCTTT. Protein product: CASSLRSNTEAFF. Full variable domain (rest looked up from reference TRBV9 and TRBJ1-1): DSGVTQTPKHLITATGQRVTLRCSPRSGDLSVYWYQQSLDQGLQFLIQYYNGEERAKGNILERFSAQQFPDLHSELNLSSLELGDSALYFCASSLRSNTEAFFGQGTRLTVV.

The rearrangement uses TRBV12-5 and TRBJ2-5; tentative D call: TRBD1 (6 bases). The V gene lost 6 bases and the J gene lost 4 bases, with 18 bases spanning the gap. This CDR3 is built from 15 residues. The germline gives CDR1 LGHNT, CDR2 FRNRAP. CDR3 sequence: CASGPGTTPGETQYF. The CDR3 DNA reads TGTGCTAGTGGGCCGGGGACAACCCCGGGAGAGACCCAGTACTTC.

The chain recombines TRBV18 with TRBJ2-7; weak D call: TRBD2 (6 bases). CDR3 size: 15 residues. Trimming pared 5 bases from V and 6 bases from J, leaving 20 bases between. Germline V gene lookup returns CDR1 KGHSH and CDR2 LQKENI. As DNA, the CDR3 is TGTGCCAGCTCAACTCTTCCCGGGCCCGGGAGCGAGCAGTACTTC. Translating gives CASSTLPGPGSEQYF.

The CDR3 region has the DNA TGTGCCAGCTCACCACAACAGGGAGGCTACACCTTC. Encoded protein: CASSPQQGGYTF. The chain couples TRBV18 to TRBJ1-2; D might be TRBD1 (6 bases). The CDR3 extends over 12 amino acids. The germline V and J ends were trimmed by 1 base and 8 bases, with 8 bases remaining between them. The germline V gene has CDR1 KGHSH and CDR2 LQKENI.

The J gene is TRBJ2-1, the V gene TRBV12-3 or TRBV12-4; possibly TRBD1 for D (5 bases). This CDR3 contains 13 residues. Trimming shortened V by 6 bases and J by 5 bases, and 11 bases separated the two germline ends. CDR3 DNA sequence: TGTGCCAGCAGGGTCGACAGACACAATGAGCAGTTCTTC. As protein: CASRVDRHNEQFF.

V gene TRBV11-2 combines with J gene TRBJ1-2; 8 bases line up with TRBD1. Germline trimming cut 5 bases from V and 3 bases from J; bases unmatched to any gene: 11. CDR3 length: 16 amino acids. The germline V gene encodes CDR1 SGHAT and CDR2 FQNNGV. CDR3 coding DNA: TGTGCCAGCAGCCGGACAGGGTCGGGTCGTGACTATGGCTACACCTTC. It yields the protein CASSRTGSGRDYGYTF.

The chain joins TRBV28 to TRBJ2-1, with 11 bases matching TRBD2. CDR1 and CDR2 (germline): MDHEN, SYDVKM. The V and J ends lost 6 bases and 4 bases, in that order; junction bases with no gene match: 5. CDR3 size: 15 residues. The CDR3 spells CASRPLAGGYNEQFF. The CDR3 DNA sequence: TGTGCCAGCAGGCCTTTAGCGGGAGGGTACAATGAGCAGTTCTTC.

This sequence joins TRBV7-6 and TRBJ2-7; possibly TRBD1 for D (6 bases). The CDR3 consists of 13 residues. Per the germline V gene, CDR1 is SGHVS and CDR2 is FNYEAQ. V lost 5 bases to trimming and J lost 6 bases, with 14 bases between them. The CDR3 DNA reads TGTGCCAGCAGCCCGGGACAACGCAGCGAGCAGTACTTC. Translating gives CASSPGQRSEQYF.

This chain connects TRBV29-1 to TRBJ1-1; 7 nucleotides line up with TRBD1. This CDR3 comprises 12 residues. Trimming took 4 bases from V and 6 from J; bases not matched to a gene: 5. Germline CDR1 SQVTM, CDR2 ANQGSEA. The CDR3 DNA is TGCAGCGTTGTACAGGGGCCGGCTGAAGCTTTCTTT. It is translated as CSVVQGPAEAFF.

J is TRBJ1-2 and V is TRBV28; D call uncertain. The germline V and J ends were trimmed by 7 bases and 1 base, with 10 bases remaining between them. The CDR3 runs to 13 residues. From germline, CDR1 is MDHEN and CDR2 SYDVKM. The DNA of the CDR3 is TGTGCCAGCAAGGTCGACATTAACTATGGCTACACCTTC. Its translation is CASKVDINYGYTF.

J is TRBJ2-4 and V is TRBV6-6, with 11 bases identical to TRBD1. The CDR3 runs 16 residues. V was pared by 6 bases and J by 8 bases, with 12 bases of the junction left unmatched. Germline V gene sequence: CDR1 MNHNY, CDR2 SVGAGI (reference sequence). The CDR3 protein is CASRPTGTGGLDIQYF. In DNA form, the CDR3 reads TGTGCCAGCAGGCCGACCGGGACAGGGGGTTTGGACATTCAGTACTTC.

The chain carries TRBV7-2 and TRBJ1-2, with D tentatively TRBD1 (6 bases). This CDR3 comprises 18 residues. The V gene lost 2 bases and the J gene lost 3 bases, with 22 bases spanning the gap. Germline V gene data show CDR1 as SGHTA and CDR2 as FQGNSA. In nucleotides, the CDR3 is TGTGCCAGCAGCTTAAACGGGGGGGCAGGGGAAAGGGACTATGGCTACACCTTC. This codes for CASSLNGGAGERDYGYTF.

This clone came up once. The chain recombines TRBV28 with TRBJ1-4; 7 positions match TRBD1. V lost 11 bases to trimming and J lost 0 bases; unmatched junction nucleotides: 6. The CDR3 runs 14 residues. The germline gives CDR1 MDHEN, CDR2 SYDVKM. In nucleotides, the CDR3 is TGTGCCGGGTCCACAGGGGCAACTAATGAAAAACTGTTTTTT. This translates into CAGSTGATNEKLFF.

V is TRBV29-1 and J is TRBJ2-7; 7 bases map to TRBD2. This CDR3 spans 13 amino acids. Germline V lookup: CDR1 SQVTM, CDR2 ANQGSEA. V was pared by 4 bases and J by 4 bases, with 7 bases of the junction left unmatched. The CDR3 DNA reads TGCAGCGTTGCGGGGGGTTTTGAGTACGAGCAGTACTTC. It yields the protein CSVAGGFEYEQYF.

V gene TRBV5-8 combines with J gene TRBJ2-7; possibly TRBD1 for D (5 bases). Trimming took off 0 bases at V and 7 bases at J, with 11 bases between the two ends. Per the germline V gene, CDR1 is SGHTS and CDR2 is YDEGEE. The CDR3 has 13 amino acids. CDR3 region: CASSLVGWTEQYF. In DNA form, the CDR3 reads TGTGCCAGCAGCTTGGTTGGGTGGACAGAGCAGTACTTC.

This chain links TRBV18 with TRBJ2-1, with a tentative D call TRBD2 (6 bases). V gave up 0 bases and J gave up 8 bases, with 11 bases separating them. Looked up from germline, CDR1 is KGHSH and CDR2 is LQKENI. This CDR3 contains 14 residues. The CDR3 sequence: CASSPPEGIHEQFF. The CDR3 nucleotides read TGTGCCAGCTCACCACCGGAGGGTATACATGAGCAGTTCTTC.

The CDR3 DNA is TGTGCCAGCAGCGGGCGCCAACACAATGAGCAGTTCTTC. Its translation is CASSGRQHNEQFF. V is TRBV6-2 or TRBV6-3 and J is TRBJ2-1; D not certain. The CDR3 has 13 residues. With 6 bases removed from V and 5 bases from J, the gap between germline ends came to 11 bases. Germline loops: CDR1 MNHEY, CDR2 SVGEGT.

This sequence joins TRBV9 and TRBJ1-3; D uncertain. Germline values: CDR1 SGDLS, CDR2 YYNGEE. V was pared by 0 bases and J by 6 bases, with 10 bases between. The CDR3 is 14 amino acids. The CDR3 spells CASSVGALENTIYF. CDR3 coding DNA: TGTGCCAGCAGCGTAGGCGCGCTTGAAAACACCATATATTTT.

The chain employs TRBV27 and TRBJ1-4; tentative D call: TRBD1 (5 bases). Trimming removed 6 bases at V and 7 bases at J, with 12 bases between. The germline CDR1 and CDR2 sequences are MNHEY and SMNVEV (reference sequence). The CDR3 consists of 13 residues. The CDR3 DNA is TGTGCCAGCAGGAAACCCCAGGGTGAAAAACTGTTTTTT. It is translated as CASRKPQGEKLFF.

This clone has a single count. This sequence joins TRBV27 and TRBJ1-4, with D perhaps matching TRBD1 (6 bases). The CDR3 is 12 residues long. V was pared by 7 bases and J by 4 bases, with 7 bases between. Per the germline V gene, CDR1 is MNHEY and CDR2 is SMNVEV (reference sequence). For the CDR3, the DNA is TGTGCCAGCACAGGGGTTAATGAAAAACTGTTTTTT. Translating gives CASTGVNEKLFF.

CDR3 sequence: CASARVSGANVLTF. The CDR3 bases are TGTGCCAGCGCCAGGGTCTCTGGGGCCAACGTCCTGACTTTC. The rearrangement uses TRBV6-5 and TRBJ2-6; D may be TRBD1 (5 bases). The V end was cut by 8 bases, the J end by 0 bases, with 8 bases between. CDR1 and CDR2 (germline): MNHEY, SVGAGI. The CDR3 runs 14 residues.